Listed below are T cell receptor beta chains from one sample, sequenced in a study of blood T cell repertoires in COVID-19. Produced via immunoSEQ multiplex PCR; TCRdb's table is partial and in-frame only. This sample has 260,000 or so clones, with 70% to 90% found just once. The sequencing sample was made of peripheral blood. The receptors were gathered from a human donor in a cohort sampled during active COVID-19. Both conserved end residues are part of each CDR3. A D gene is named only where the DNA matches it firmly. Clone size is not always given. Where it is, it says once, few, many or a class for expanded clones.

TRBV3-1/TRBV3-2	NA	TRBJ2-7	NA	15	CASSQGWDTSYEQYF	TGTGCCAGCAGCCAAGGCTGGGACACCTCCTACGAGCAGTACTTC
TRBV27	TRBD2	TRBJ2-5	once	14	CASGGLAGAETQYF	TGTGCCAGCGGGGGACTAGCGGGAGCAGAGACCCAGTACTTC
TRBV2	NA	TRBJ1-5	NA	15	CASSELGSTGQPQHF	TGTGCCAGCAGTGAACTGGGTAGTACGGGTCAGCCCCAGCATTTT
TRBV28	NA	TRBJ1-4	NA	12	CASSWNGEKLFF	TGTGCCAGCAGTTGGAACGGGGAAAAACTGTTTTTT
TRBV3-1/TRBV3-2	TRBD2	TRBJ2-7	NA	15	CASSRASGTKNEQYF	TGTGCCAGCAGCCGAGCTAGCGGGACCAAAAACGAGCAGTACTTC
TRBV5-1	NA	TRBJ2-7	NA	11	CASRRAYEQYF	TGCGCCAGCAGGAGAGCCTACGAGCAGTACTTC
TRBV5-6	NA	TRBJ1-5	once	14	CASSLDQGGQPQHF	TGTGCCAGCAGCTTGGATCAGGGAGGTCAGCCCCAGCATTTT
TRBV7-6	NA	TRBJ2-7	NA	12	CASSSDFDEQYF	TGTGCCAGCAGCTCAGACTTTGACGAGCAGTACTTC
TRBV30	TRBD1	TRBJ1-2	NA	14	CAWSGRGLLDGYTF	TGTGCCTGGAGTGGAAGGGGGCTCTTGGACGGCTACACCTTC
TRBV10-3	TRBD1	TRBJ1-2	NA	15	CAISEDRVVAYGYTF	TGTGCCATCAGTGAGGACAGGGTTGTTGCCTATGGCTACACCTTC
TRBV27	NA	TRBJ1-1	once	13	CASRLGGGTEAFF	TGTGCCAGCAGATTAGGGGGGGGCACTGAAGCTTTCTTT
TRBV2	NA	TRBJ1-1	NA	16	CASSEESGWEGTEAFF	TGTGCCAGCAGTGAGGAATCAGGGTGGGAGGGCACTGAAGCTTTCTTT
TRBV28	NA	TRBJ2-1	few	16	CASTPAKRTINHEQFF	TGTGCCAGCACCCCCGCCAAAAGGACAATCAACCATGAGCAGTTCTTC
TRBV6-2/TRBV6-3	NA	TRBJ1-5	NA	15	CASSRSPTSGSPQHF	TGTGCCAGCAGCAGGAGCCCGACCTCGGGGTCGCCCCAGCATTTT
TRBV5-8	TRBD2	TRBJ2-1	NA	15	CASSFLAGSYNEQFF	TGTGCCAGCAGCTTTCTAGCGGGATCCTACAATGAGCAGTTCTTC
TRBV9	NA	TRBJ2-3	NA	13	CASSRTGIDTQYF	TGTGCCAGCAGCCGAACAGGGATAGATACGCAGTATTTT
TRBV7-7	TRBD1	TRBJ2-7	NA	17	CASRHHHRDRGFYEQYF	TGTGCCAGCAGACACCATCACCGGGACAGGGGCTTCTACGAGCAGTACTTC
TRBV4-3	NA	TRBJ2-6	NA	15	CASSQVRSGANVLTF	TGCGCCAGCAGCCAGGTGCGCTCTGGGGCCAACGTCCTGACTTTC
TRBV20-1	NA	TRBJ2-1	few	8	CSAGAGFF	TGCAGTGCTGGCGCGGGTTTCTTC
TRBV7-9	NA	TRBJ1-2	NA	14	CASTLPDSGYGYTF	TGTGCCAGCACCTTGCCGGACAGTGGCTATGGCTACACCTTC